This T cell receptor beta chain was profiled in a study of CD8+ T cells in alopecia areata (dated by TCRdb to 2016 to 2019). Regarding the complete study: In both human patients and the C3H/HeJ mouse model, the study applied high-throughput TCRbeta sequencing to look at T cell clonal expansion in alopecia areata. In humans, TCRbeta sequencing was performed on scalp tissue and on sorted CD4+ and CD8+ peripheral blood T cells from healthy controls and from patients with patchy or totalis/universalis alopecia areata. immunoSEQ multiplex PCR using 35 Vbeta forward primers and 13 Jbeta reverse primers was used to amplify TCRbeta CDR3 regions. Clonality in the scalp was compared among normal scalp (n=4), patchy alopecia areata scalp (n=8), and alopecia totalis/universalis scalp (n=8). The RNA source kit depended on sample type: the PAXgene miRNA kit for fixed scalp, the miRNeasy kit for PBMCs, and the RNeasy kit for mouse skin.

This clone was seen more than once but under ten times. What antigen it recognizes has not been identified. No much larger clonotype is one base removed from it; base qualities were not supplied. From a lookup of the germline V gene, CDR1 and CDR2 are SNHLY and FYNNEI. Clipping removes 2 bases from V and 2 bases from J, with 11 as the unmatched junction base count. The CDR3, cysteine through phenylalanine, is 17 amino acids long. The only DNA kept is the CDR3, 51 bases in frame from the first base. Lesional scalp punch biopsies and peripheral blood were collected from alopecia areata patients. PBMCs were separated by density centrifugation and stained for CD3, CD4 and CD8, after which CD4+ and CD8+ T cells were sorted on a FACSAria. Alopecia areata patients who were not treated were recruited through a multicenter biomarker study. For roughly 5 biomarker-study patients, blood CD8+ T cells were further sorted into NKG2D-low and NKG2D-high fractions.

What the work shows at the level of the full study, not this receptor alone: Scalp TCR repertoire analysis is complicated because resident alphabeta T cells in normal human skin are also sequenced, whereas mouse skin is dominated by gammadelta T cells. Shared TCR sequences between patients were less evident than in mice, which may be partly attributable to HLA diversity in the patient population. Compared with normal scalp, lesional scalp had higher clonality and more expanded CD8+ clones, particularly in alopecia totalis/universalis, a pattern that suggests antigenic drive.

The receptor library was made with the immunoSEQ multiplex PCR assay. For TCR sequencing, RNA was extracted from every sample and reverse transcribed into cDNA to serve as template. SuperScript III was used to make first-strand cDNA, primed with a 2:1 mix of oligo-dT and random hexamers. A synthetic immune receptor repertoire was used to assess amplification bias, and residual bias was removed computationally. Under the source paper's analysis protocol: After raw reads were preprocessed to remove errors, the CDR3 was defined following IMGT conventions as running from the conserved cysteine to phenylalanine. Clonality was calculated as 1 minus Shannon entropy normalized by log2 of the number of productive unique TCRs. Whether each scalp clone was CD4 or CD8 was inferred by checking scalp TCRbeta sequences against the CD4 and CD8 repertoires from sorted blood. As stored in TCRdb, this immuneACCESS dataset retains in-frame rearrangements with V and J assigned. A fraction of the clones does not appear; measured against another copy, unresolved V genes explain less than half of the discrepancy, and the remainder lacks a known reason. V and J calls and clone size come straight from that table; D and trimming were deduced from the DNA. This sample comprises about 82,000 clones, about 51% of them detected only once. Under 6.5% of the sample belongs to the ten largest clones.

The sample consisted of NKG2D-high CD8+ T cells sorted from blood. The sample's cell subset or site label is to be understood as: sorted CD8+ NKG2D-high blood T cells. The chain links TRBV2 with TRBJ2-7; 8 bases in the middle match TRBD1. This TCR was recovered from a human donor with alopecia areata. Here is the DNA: TGTGCCAGCAGTGAACGGGACAGGTTAACGCCGCCCTACGAGCAGTACTTC. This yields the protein CASSERDRLTPPYEQYF.